One and the same sample provided the 8 T cell receptor beta chains below, sequenced in a study of blood T cell repertoires in COVID-19. Method: immunoSEQ multiplex PCR; TCRdb's copy keeps in-frame clones and lacks some. The data show about 480,000 clones, around 89% seen once. The sequencing input was peripheral blood. These receptors were taken from a woman between 45 and 60 years old with COVID-19, enrolled during active disease.

The gene calls are TRBV5-1 and TRBJ2-5; 9 bases fit TRBD1. Unmatched junction bases numbered 5, after V lost 0 bases and J lost 5 bases. The CDR3 extends over 15 amino acids. CDR1 and CDR2 from the germline V gene are SGHRS and YFSETQ. In DNA form, the CDR3 reads TGCGCCAGCAGCTTGGTTGGACAGGGGAGCGAGACCCAGTACTTC. Amino acid sequence: CASSLVGQGSETQYF.

This rearrangement joins TRBV2 to TRBJ2-4, with D possibly matching TRBD2 (5 bases). The CDR3 sequence is 13 residues long. CDR1 and CDR2 from the germline V gene are SNHLY and FYNNEI. Trimming took off 4 bases at V and 6 bases at J, with 10 bases between the two ends. CDR3 protein: CASSGGEGNIQYF. The CDR3 DNA is TGTGCCAGCAGTGGAGGAGAGGGAAACATTCAGTACTTC.

The J gene is TRBJ2-5, the V gene TRBV21-1; TRBD2 was called by the table and not checked on the DNA. TRBV21-1 is a pseudogene. The CDR3 has 14 amino acids. The CDR3 is CASSQPSGEENQYF. The CDR3 region has the DNA TGTGCCAGCAGCCAACCTTCCGGAGAAGAAAACCAGTACTTC.

The V gene is TRBV5-6, the J gene TRBJ1-1; the match to TRBD1 covers 7 bases. This CDR3 is 13 amino acids long. V dropped 2 bases and J dropped 8; count of bases not matched to a gene: 6. The V gene's germline CDR1 is SGHDT and CDR2 YYEEEE. CDR3 nucleotides: TGTGCCAGCAGCTTTTCGGCAGGGGGAGAAGCTTTCTTT. Translated: CASSFSAGGEAFF. Full variable domain (outside the CDR3, taken from reference TRBV5-6 and TRBJ1-1): DAGVTQSPTHLIKTRGQQVTLRCSPKSGHDTVSWYQQALGQGPQFIFQYYEEEERQRGNFPDRFSGHQFPNYSSELNVNALLLGDSALYLCASSFSAGGEAFFGQGTRLTVV.

DNA for the CDR3: TGCGCCAGCAGCTTGAGTAGCGGAAATGAAAAACTGTTTTTT. It encodes CASSLSSGNEKLFF. The V call is TRBV5-1, the J call TRBJ1-4; D is undetermined. Germline CDR1 reads SGHRS; CDR2 reads YFSETQ. CDR3 size: 14 residues. Trimming removed 1 base at V and 5 bases at J, with 9 bases between.

V usage is TRBV7-8 and J usage is TRBJ2-7; 9 bases line up with TRBD1. Germline V gives CDR1 SGHVS, CDR2 FQNEAQ. Unmatched junction bases numbered 5, after V lost 5 bases and J lost 0 bases. This CDR3 is 15 amino acids long. The CDR3 region has the DNA TGTGCCAGCAGCCGGGGACAGGGCGCCTCCTACGAGCAGTACTTC. Encoded protein: CASSRGQGASYEQYF.

This chain connects TRBV5-4 to TRBJ2-3; D is undetermined. This CDR3 has 14 residues. Germline lookup yields CDR1 SGHNT and CDR2 YYREEE (reference sequence). This CDR3 is CALMEGVYTDTQYF. The CDR3 DNA is TGTGCTCTCATGGAAGGAGTCTACACAGATACGCAGTATTTT.

This chain links TRBV6-4 with TRBJ2-7; the match to TRBD1 covers 8 bases. This CDR3 is 16 amino acids long. With 3 bases clipped from V and 6 bases from J, the junction kept 13 bases outside the gene matches. Germline V CDR1 and CDR2: MRHNA, SNTAGT. In nucleotides, the CDR3 is TGTGCCAGCAGTGAGGTTAGGAACAGGGGGAAATCCGAGCAGTACTTC. Translation gives CASSEVRNRGKSEQYF.